Following are 28 T cell receptor beta chains from one sample sequenced in a study of T-cell memory formation after mild COVID-19. TCRdb re-analysed the 5' RACE reads in MiXCR, keeping a single row per CDR3 protein. Seen here are roughly 380,000 distinct CDR3 sequences, 28% observed once, and the top ten hold roughly 13%. Specimen: PBMCs or a T cell subset sorted from them (not recorded which). These TCRs come from an adult woman who had mild COVID-19 (a few samples of this study predate the infection). Cell type and time point are not known.

The chain joins TRBV15 to TRBJ2-4; D call uncertain. The CDR3 extends over 13 amino acids. Germline CDR1 and CDR2: LNHNV and YYDKDF (reference sequence). Trimming removed 5 bases at V and 5 bases at J, with 10 bases between. The DNA for the CDR3 is TGTGCCACCAGCGTGGTGTCGGAAAACATTCAGTACTTC. Translating gives CATSVVSENIQYF.

Of note for this clonotype: At one end the junction does not follow the germline gene, possibly because of a read error. Written as DNA, the CDR3 is TGTGCGAGCATGAGGCGGACACTGTTAACAGATACGCAGTATTTT. Amino acid sequence: CASMRRTLLTDTQYF. The chain couples TRBV12-3 or TRBV12-4 to TRBJ2-3; TRBD1 is a possible D gene (5 bases). The CDR3 spans 15 residues.

The chain combines TRBV30 with TRBJ2-7, with a tentative D call TRBD1 (7 bases). The CDR3 is 12 amino acids. CDR1 and CDR2 from the germline V gene are GTSNPN and SVGIG (reference sequence). Trimming removed 8 bases from V and 3 bases from J, with 14 bases in between. The CDR3, as DNA: TGTGCCGGAGACAGGGACTTCTACGAGCAGTACTTC. Amino acid sequence: CAGDRDFYEQYF.

This chain connects TRBV7-6 to TRBJ2-5; D perhaps matches TRBD2 (5 bases). Between the trimmed V and J ends, which lost 5 bases and 1 base, there was a span of 23 bases. CDR1 and CDR2 from the germline V gene are SGHVS and FNYEAQ. The CDR3 consists of 18 residues. The CDR3 nucleotides read TGTGCCAGCAGCACTCCGGGGAACAACTTAAGGGTCCAAGAGACCCAGTACTTC. It translates to CASSTPGNNLRVQETQYF.

The chain uses TRBV20-1 and TRBJ2-3, with TRBD1 matching over 8 bases. The CDR3 is made up of 15 amino acids. Germline V gene sequence: CDR1 DFQATT, CDR2 SNEGSKA (reference sequence). V dropped 6 bases and J dropped 1; count of bases not matched to a gene: 9. The CDR3 protein is CSAEKDRGRTDTQYF. The DNA of the CDR3 is TGCAGTGCGGAAAAAGACAGGGGCCGCACAGATACGCAGTATTTT.

This clonotype has just a few counts. V gene TRBV27 combines with J gene TRBJ2-7; perhaps TRBD2 as D (6 bases). Germline assignment: CDR1 MNHEY and CDR2 SMNVEV (reference sequence). This CDR3 comprises 14 residues. The V gene lost 10 bases and the J gene lost 7 bases, with 23 bases spanning the gap. CDR3 region: CATMGGQHSGEQYF. The DNA for the CDR3 is TGTGCCACCATGGGGGGTCAGCATTCGGGTGAGCAGTACTTC.

V is TRBV7-2 and J is TRBJ2-1; 10 bases are shared with TRBD2. This CDR3 comprises 15 residues. V gave up 7 bases and J gave up 0 bases; unmatched junction bases: 3. Germline-derived CDR1 and CDR2 are SGHTA and FQGNSA. CDR3 loop: CASTPSGGSYNEQFF. The CDR3 DNA sequence: TGTGCCAGCACCCCTAGCGGGGGCTCCTACAATGAGCAGTTCTTC. The entire variable domain, with the rest obtained from reference TRBV7-2 and TRBJ2-1, is as follows: GAGVSQSPSNKVTEKGKDVELRCDPISGHTALYWYRQSLGQGLEFLIYFQGNSAPDKSGLPSDRFSAERTGGSVSTLTIQRTQQEDSAVYLCASTPSGGSYNEQFFGPGTRLTVL.

This clonotype came up a few times. The chain couples TRBV7-9 to TRBJ2-5, with D perhaps matching TRBD1 (5 bases). This CDR3 region has 14 residues. CDR1 and CDR2 from the germline V gene are SEHNR and FQNEAQ (reference sequence). Trimming took 5 bases from V and 0 from J, leaving 10 bases between them. CDR3 protein: CASSPQDNQETQYF. The CDR3 DNA sequence: TGTGCCAGCAGCCCCCAGGACAACCAAGAGACCCAGTACTTC.

The chain links TRBV29-1 to TRBJ2-3, with D tentatively TRBD2 (5 bases). The CDR3 runs to 15 residues. Trimming cost V 4 bases and J 0 bases, with 14 bases left between them. The germline V gene has CDR1 SQVTM and CDR2 ANQGSEA. The CDR3 sequence is CSVVASISSTDTQYF. The CDR3 bases are TGCAGCGTTGTGGCTAGCATATCTAGCACAGATACGCAGTATTTT.

The chain is built from TRBV19 and TRBJ1-4, with a tentative D call TRBD1 (5 bases). Looked up from germline, CDR1 is LNHDA and CDR2 is SQIVND (reference sequence). The CDR3 covers 15 residues. Trimming stripped 10 bases from V and 0 bases from J, with 15 bases between. DNA of the CDR3: TGTGCCACCTCCGGGACGGCTGCAACTAATGAAAAACTGTTTTTT. Translated, it gives CATSGTAATNEKLFF.

The chain recombines TRBV12-3 or TRBV12-4 with TRBJ2-1, with D possibly TRBD1 on 6 matching bases. Trimming pared 5 bases from V and 4 bases from J, leaving 9 bases between. This CDR3 comprises 13 residues. CDR3 coding DNA: TGTGCCAGCAGTGGACAGATGTACAATGAGCAGTTCTTC. This translates into CASSGQMYNEQFF.

This clonotype was recorded many times. The chain joins TRBV20-1 to TRBJ2-7; a possible D gene is TRBD2 (6 bases). V dropped 3 bases and J dropped 0 bases, with 18 bases sitting between them. The length of the CDR3 is 16 residues. The germline V gene has CDR1 DFQATT and CDR2 SNEGSKA (reference sequence). The CDR3 DNA reads TGCAGTGCTAGTGGTCGTGGGACTGCCAGCTCCTACGAGCAGTACTTC. Its protein product is CSASGRGTASSYEQYF.

This clonotype was observed a few times. The V gene is TRBV9, the J gene TRBJ1-1; D is unresolved. The CDR3 has 13 amino acids. CDR1 SGDLS and CDR2 YYNGEE come from the germline V gene. The V end lost 0 bases, the J end lost 6 bases, and 9 bases lay between the germline ends. The chain's CDR3 is CASSVGGDPEAFF. In nucleotides, the CDR3 is TGTGCCAGCAGCGTAGGCGGAGATCCTGAAGCTTTCTTT.

The chain is built from TRBV29-1 and TRBJ2-1; D might be TRBD2 (5 bases). Germline CDR1 is SQVTM and CDR2 is ANQGSEA. The V and J ends lost 1 base and 12 bases respectively, with 13 bases between them. CDR3 length: 12 amino acids. The CDR3 loop is CSVEGERAGQFF. The CDR3 DNA reads as TGCAGCGTTGAAGGAGAGAGGGCTGGGCAGTTCTTC.

This clonotype was counted a few times. The rearrangement uses TRBV11-2 and TRBJ2-5; the match to TRBD2 covers 8 bases. This CDR3 has 15 residues. Germline lookup yields CDR1 SGHAT and CDR2 FQNNGV. J gave up 5 bases and V 1 base, and 6 bases lay outside the gene matches. This CDR3 is CASSLGGTSRETQYF. Written as DNA, the CDR3 is TGTGCCAGCAGCTTAGGGGGGACTAGTCGGGAGACCCAGTACTTC.

V and J are TRBV6-2 or TRBV6-3 and TRBJ1-5, with D perhaps matching TRBD1 (5 bases). Trimming shortened V by 2 bases and J by 0 bases, and 8 bases separated the two germline ends. CDR3 length: 15 residues. Per germline, CDR1 MNHEY and CDR2 SVGEGT. As DNA, the CDR3 is TGTGCCAGCAGTTACAGGGGTTATAGCAATCAGCCCCAGCATTTT. It translates to CASSYRGYSNQPQHF.

The chain combines TRBV5-1 with TRBJ2-1, with 7 positions matching TRBD2. The CDR3 contains 15 residues. J was trimmed by 3 bases and V by 1 base; bases with no gene match: 4. Germline V gene lookup returns CDR1 SGHRS and CDR2 YFSETQ. CDR3 region: CASSLLSGDYNEQFF. In DNA, the CDR3 is TGCGCCAGCAGCTTGCTCAGCGGGGACTACAATGAGCAGTTCTTC.

This clonotype was detected a few times. The chain combines TRBV19 with TRBJ2-1; 10 bases agree with TRBD2. Germline V CDR1 and CDR2: LNHDA, SQIVND (reference sequence). This CDR3 has 16 residues. J was trimmed by 7 bases and V by 4 bases; bases with no gene match: 10. The CDR3 bases are TGTGCCAGTAGTAGAACTAGCGGGGCCCTCCGGAATGAGCAGTTCTTC. Its protein product is CASSRTSGALRNEQFF.

The chain links TRBV25-1 to TRBJ2-2, with 8 bases identical to TRBD1. The CDR3 is made up of 14 amino acids. Germline values: CDR1 MGHDK, CDR2 SYGVNS. V lost 2 bases to trimming and J lost 7 bases; unmatched junction nucleotides: 3. The CDR3 nucleotides read TGTGCCAGCAGTGAAGACAGGGGTCACGGGGAGCTGTTTTTT. Protein sequence: CASSEDRGHGELFF.

This clonotype came up a few times. J is TRBJ2-4 and V is TRBV27, with 7 positions matching TRBD1. After removal of 5 bases from V and 4 bases from J, the junction contained 11 bases not matched to a gene. Germline-derived CDR1 and CDR2 are MNHEY and SMNVEV (reference sequence). The CDR3 sequence is 16 residues long. CDR3 residues: CASSKTLGQVKNIQYF. CDR3 bases: TGTGCCAGCAGTAAGACACTCGGACAGGTTAAAAACATTCAGTACTTC.

The sample holds a few counts of this clonotype. V gene TRBV9 combines with J gene TRBJ2-7; TRBD2 matches at 14 bases. CDR3 length: 15 residues. Trimming at V came to 3 bases and at J to 6 bases, leaving 5 bases not matched to a gene. Germline loops: CDR1 SGDLS, CDR2 YYNGEE. The CDR3 DNA sequence: TGTGCCAGCAGCGAAGGACTAGCGGGAGGAGGCGAGCAGTACTTC. Encoded protein: CASSEGLAGGGEQYF.

This clonotype has a handful of counts. The chain carries TRBV7-6 and TRBJ2-5, with D tentatively TRBD1 or TRBD2 (5 bases each). Per the germline V gene, CDR1 is SGHVS and CDR2 is FNYEAQ. V lost 5 bases to trimming and J lost 7 bases, with 11 bases between them. The CDR3 totals 12 residues. CDR3 coding DNA: TGTGCCAGCAGCCTTCCTGGGGGGACCCAGTACTTC. Translation: CASSLPGGTQYF.

The chain couples TRBV10-3 to TRBJ2-5; D is uncertain. CDR1 is ENHRY and CDR2 is SYGVKD in the germline V gene. Trimming took 3 bases from V and 1 from J, leaving 3 bases between them. This CDR3 contains 12 residues. CDR3 residues: CAISESQETQYF. CDR3 nucleotides: TGTGCCATCAGTGAAAGCCAAGAGACCCAGTACTTC.

This rearrangement joins TRBV21-1 to TRBJ2-7; TRBD2, the table's D call, was not compared with the DNA. TRBV21-1 is shown as a pseudogene. The CDR3 runs 16 residues. The CDR3 loop reads CASSKGSGFLSNEQYF. The CDR3 DNA reads as TGTGCCAGCAGCAAAGGGAGCGGCTTCCTTAGCAACGAGCAGTACTTC.

The chain links TRBV7-3 to TRBJ1-1; 7 bases are shared with TRBD1. V lost 5 bases, J lost 0 bases, and 9 bases stayed unmatched. The CDR3 has 16 amino acids. CDR1 is SGHTA, CDR2 FQGTGA, per germline. This CDR3 is CASSPRPGQMNTEAFF. CDR3 bases: TGTGCCAGCAGCCCACGCCCGGGACAGATGAACACTGAAGCTTTCTTT.

This clonotype was found a few times. V usage is TRBV7-2 and J usage is TRBJ2-3, with 9 bases aligning to TRBD2. Trimming removed 6 bases from V and 3 bases from J; junction bases left unmatched: 7. Germline V lookup: CDR1 SGHTA, CDR2 FQGNSA. This CDR3 has 15 amino acids. The CDR3 is CASSRNGLATDTQYF. CDR3 sequence (DNA): TGTGCCAGCAGTCGTAACGGACTAGCGACAGATACGCAGTATTTT. The variable domain in full, with the rest retrieved from reference TRBV7-2 and TRBJ2-3, is GAGVSQSPSNKVTEKGKDVELRCDPISGHTALYWYRQSLGQGLEFLIYFQGNSAPDKSGLPSDRFSAERTGGSVSTLTIQRTQQEDSAVYLCASSRNGLATDTQYFGPGTRLTVL.

The rearrangement joins TRBV20-1 to TRBJ2-1, with unresolved D. This CDR3 is built from 11 residues. V lost 6 bases and J 9 bases, leaving 12 bases between the germline ends. The germline gives CDR1 DFQATT, CDR2 SNEGSKA (reference sequence). CDR3 amino acids: CSAPRPGEQFF. CDR3 coding DNA: TGCAGTGCCCCCCGTCCCGGTGAGCAGTTCTTC.

This chain connects TRBV10-3 to TRBJ2-1; D perhaps matches TRBD2 (6 bases). Per germline, CDR1 ENHRY and CDR2 SYGVKD. Trimming left V 6 bases short and J 1 base short, with 10 bases between. CDR3 size: 14 residues. The CDR3 bases are TGTGCCATCAGATCGGAGGGTTCCTACAATGAGCAGTTCTTC. Protein sequence: CAIRSEGSYNEQFF.